A selection of T cell receptor beta chains follows, all from one sample in a study of blood T cells in healthy people across ages. Via MiXCR, TCRdb re-called the 5' RACE reads, giving one row per CDR3 protein. The table shows under 1,000,000 distinct CDR3 sequences, with 36% occurring only once. The sample comprised blood. The source of these receptors is a man younger than 35 in good health. Each CDR3 is given with its conserved first and last residue. D genes are given only for firm matches. A row's size may be missing; if present it is once, few, many or a size class.

size: NA
J: TRBJ2-7
V: TRBV20-1
D: TRBD1
CDR3: CSASPGTGYEQYF
DNA: TGCAGTGCTAGTCCCGGGACAGGCTACGAGCAGTACTTC

size: NA
J: TRBJ1-2
V: TRBV5-1
D: NA
CDR3: CASSLGPGADGYTF
DNA: TGCGCCAGCAGCTTGGGTCCGGGGGCGGATGGCTACACCTTC

size: few
J: TRBJ2-5
V: TRBV20-1
D: NA
CDR3: CSANSPAPQETQYF
DNA: TGCAGTGCTAACAGTCCGGCGCCACAAGAGACCCAGTACTTC

size: NA
J: TRBJ2-6
V: TRBV28
D: NA
CDR3: CASSPRGSGANVLTF
DNA: TGTGCCAGCAGTCCGAGGGGGTCTGGGGCCAACGTCCTGACTTTC

size: NA
J: TRBJ1-2
V: TRBV29-1
D: TRBD1
CDR3: CSVEGVWGTAVHGYTF
DNA: TGCAGCGTTGAGGGGGTGTGGGGGACAGCCGTCCATGGCTACACCTTC

size: NA
J: TRBJ1-1
V: TRBV3-1
D: NA
CDR3: CASSQNPGPGTEAFF
DNA: TGTGCCAGCAGCCAAAATCCGGGGCCAGGCACTGAAGCTTTCTTT

size: many
J: TRBJ2-3
V: TRBV27
D: TRBD1
CDR3: CASSSPGGVIAQYF
DNA: TGTGCCAGCAGTTCCCCAGGGGGAGTCATCGCGCAGTATTTT

size: NA
J: TRBJ1-4
V: TRBV3-1
D: TRBD1
CDR3: CASSPRTGRGEKLFF
DNA: TGTGCCAGCAGCCCCCGGACAGGGCGCGGGGAAAAACTGTTTTTT

size: few
J: TRBJ2-2
V: TRBV6-4
D: NA
CDR3: CASRRGGNTGELFF
DNA: TGTGCCAGCAGGAGGGGGGGTAACACCGGGGAGCTGTTTTTT

size: few
J: TRBJ2-7
V: TRBV29-1
D: TRBD1
CDR3: CSATGQGNYEQYF
DNA: TGCAGCGCCACAGGACAGGGGAACTACGAGCAGTACTTC

size: many
J: TRBJ1-4
V: TRBV29-1
D: NA
CDR3: CSVDLDEKLFF
DNA: TGCAGCGTTGACCTCGATGAAAAACTGTTTTTT

size: NA
J: TRBJ2-1
V: TRBV4-1
D: TRBD2
CDR3: CASSQDRLAGGLDNEQFF
DNA: TGCGCCAGCAGCCAAGATCGACTAGCGGGGGGTCTTGACAATGAGCAGTTCTTC

size: NA
J: TRBJ1-3
V: TRBV15
D: NA
CDR3: CATSRGAISGNTIYF
DNA: TGTGCCACCAGCAGAGGGGCTATCTCTGGAAACACCATATATTTT

size: NA
J: TRBJ2-1
V: TRBV6-6
D: TRBD2
CDR3: CASRDPSGGEQFF
DNA: TGTGCCAGCAGAGACCCTAGCGGGGGGGAGCAGTTCTTC

size: NA
J: TRBJ2-7
V: TRBV7-9
D: NA
CDR3: CASSLVTRPFYEQYF
DNA: TGTGCCAGCAGCTTAGTAACTCGTCCCTTCTACGAGCAGTACTTC

size: few
J: TRBJ2-3
V: TRBV6-2/TRBV6-3
D: NA
CDR3: CASSYTPGQTQYF
DNA: TGTGCCAGCAGTTACACTCCGGGACAAACGCAGTATTTT

size: NA
J: TRBJ2-3
V: TRBV13
D: TRBD2
CDR3: CASTPGEGGTQYF
DNA: TGTGCCAGCACCCCTGGGGAGGGAGGTACGCAGTATTTT

size: NA
J: TRBJ1-2
V: TRBV14
D: NA
CDR3: CASSQDYIYTF
DNA: TGTGCCAGCAGCCAAGACTATATCTACACCTTC

size: NA
J: TRBJ2-7
V: TRBV3-1
D: NA
CDR3: CASSQINEQYF
DNA: TGTGCCAGCAGCCAGATCAATGAGCAGTACTTC

size: NA
J: TRBJ2-5
V: TRBV20-1
D: NA
CDR3: CSATGSGETQYF
DNA: TGCAGTGCTACGGGGTCTGGAGAGACCCAGTACTTC

size: few
J: TRBJ2-3
V: TRBV4-2
D: TRBD2
CDR3: CASSPGLASSTDTQYF
DNA: TGTGCCAGCAGCCCGGGACTAGCCTCGAGCACAGATACGCAGTATTTT

size: few
J: TRBJ1-5
V: TRBV7-2
D: NA
CDR3: CASSPNRGGVQPQHF
DNA: TGTGCCAGCAGCCCCAACCGAGGGGGGGTCCAGCCCCAGCATTTT

size: few
J: TRBJ1-5
V: TRBV12-3/TRBV12-4
D: NA
CDR3: CASSGVRNQPQHF
DNA: TGTGCCAGCAGTGGGGTACGCAATCAGCCCCAGCATTTT

size: NA
J: TRBJ1-5
V: TRBV4-2
D: NA
CDR3: CASSQEGSETNQPQHF
DNA: TGTGCCAGCAGCCAAGAGGGTTCAGAAACTAATCAGCCCCAGCATTTT

size: NA
J: TRBJ1-2
V: TRBV9
D: NA
CDR3: CASNVTAGYGYTF
DNA: TGTGCCAGCAACGTAACCGCCGGCTATGGCTACACCTTC

size: NA
J: TRBJ2-7
V: TRBV10-3
D: NA
CDR3: CAISRQDRSSYNEQYF
DNA: TGTGCCATCAGCCGCCAGGACAGAAGCTCCTACAATGAGCAGTACTTC

size: NA
J: TRBJ1-5
V: TRBV2
D: TRBD1
CDR3: CASSEGTGNQPQHF
DNA: TGTGCCAGCAGCGAGGGGACAGGGAATCAGCCCCAGCATTTT

size: NA
J: TRBJ2-1
V: TRBV6-2/TRBV6-3
D: NA
CDR3: CASSYSAILYNEQFF
DNA: TGTGCCAGCAGTTACTCGGCTATTCTTTACAATGAGCAGTTCTTC

size: few
J: TRBJ2-3
V: TRBV7-2
D: NA
CDR3: CASSLGAKVTDTQYF
DNA: TGTGCCAGCAGCTTAGGGGCAAAAGTCACAGATACGCAGTATTTT

size: few
J: TRBJ2-1
V: TRBV5-6
D: NA
CDR3: CASRQPGTYNEQFF
DNA: TGTGCCAGCAGACAGCCTGGGACCTACAATGAGCAGTTCTTC

size: NA
J: TRBJ2-6
V: TRBV4-1
D: NA
CDR3: CASRRPGARRSGANVLTF
DNA: TGCGCCAGCAGACGCCCGGGGGCAAGAAGATCTGGGGCCAACGTCCTGACTTTC

size: NA
J: TRBJ1-1
V: TRBV4-1
D: TRBD1
CDR3: CASSQLAGTANTEAFF
DNA: TGCGCCAGCAGCCAATTAGCCGGGACAGCGAACACTGAAGCTTTCTTT

size: many
J: TRBJ2-3
V: TRBV7-2
D: NA
CDR3: CASSAPSTDTQYF
DNA: TGTGCCAGCAGCGCCCCTAGCACAGATACGCAGTATTTT

size: NA
J: TRBJ2-5
V: TRBV29-1
D: TRBD1
CDR3: CSVPPRTGEETQYF
DNA: TGCAGCGTTCCCCCCCGGACAGGGGAGGAGACCCAGTACTTC

size: NA
J: TRBJ1-1
V: TRBV5-5
D: NA
CDR3: CASSLRTIMNTEAFF
DNA: TGTGCCAGCAGCTTACGGACAATTATGAACACTGAAGCTTTCTTT

size: many
J: TRBJ1-2
V: TRBV29-1
D: TRBD1
CDR3: CSVEDPPGGGYTF
DNA: TGCAGCGTTGAAGATCCGCCAGGGGGTGGCTACACCTTC

size: NA
J: TRBJ2-1
V: TRBV20-1
D: NA
CDR3: CSATLLRGTRYNEQFF
DNA: TGCAGTGCTACCCTTTTACGGGGGACCCGGTACAATGAGCAGTTCTTC

size: NA
J: TRBJ1-5
V: TRBV20-1
D: TRBD1
CDR3: CSARDPFGTGDQPQHF
DNA: TGCAGTGCTAGAGATCCCTTCGGGACAGGGGATCAGCCCCAGCATTTT

size: NA
J: TRBJ2-1
V: TRBV28
D: NA
CDR3: CASSMDSSYNEQFF
DNA: TGTGCCAGCAGTATGGACAGCTCCTACAATGAGCAGTTCTTC

size: few
J: TRBJ2-5
V: TRBV28
D: NA
CDR3: CASSYRDIETQYF
DNA: TGTGCCAGCAGCTACCGGGACATAGAGACCCAGTACTTC

size: many
J: TRBJ1-5
V: TRBV4-2
D: NA
CDR3: CASSQVYGVGDQPQHF
DNA: TGTGCCAGCAGCCAAGTCTATGGGGTGGGGGATCAGCCCCAGCATTTT

size: many
J: TRBJ2-7
V: TRBV6-6
D: NA
CDR3: CASSPKGSGSYEQYF
DNA: TGTGCCAGCAGTCCCAAGGGAAGCGGTTCCTACGAGCAGTACTTC

size: once
J: TRBJ1-2
V: TRBV7-2
D: NA
CDR3: CASSLAEGTYGYTF
DNA: TGTGCCAGCAGCTTGGCGGAGGGGACATATGGCTACACCTTC

size: NA
J: TRBJ2-5
V: TRBV28
D: NA
CDR3: CASSFPWADGVGSETQYF
DNA: TGTGCCAGCAGTTTCCCCTGGGCAGATGGGGTAGGTTCAGAGACCCAGTACTTC

size: NA
J: TRBJ2-2
V: TRBV28
D: NA
CDR3: CASSITGTGELFF
DNA: TGTGCCAGCAGTATAACGGGGACCGGGGAGCTGTTTTTT

size: few
J: TRBJ1-2
V: TRBV6-1
D: TRBD1
CDR3: CATGQEAGYGYTF
DNA: TGTGCCACCGGACAGGAGGCTGGGTATGGCTACACCTTC

size: NA
J: TRBJ2-1
V: TRBV12-3/TRBV12-4
D: TRBD1
CDR3: CASSPRQGTSSYNEQFF
DNA: TGTGCCAGCAGTCCGAGACAGGGGACGAGCTCCTACAATGAGCAGTTCTTC

size: few
J: TRBJ2-1
V: TRBV4-1
D: TRBD2
CDR3: CASSQGSGGPLYNEQFF
DNA: TGCGCCAGCAGCCAAGGAAGCGGGGGTCCCCTTTACAATGAGCAGTTCTTC

size: NA
J: TRBJ2-1
V: TRBV4-3
D: TRBD2
CDR3: CASSRYLPGGTSSYNEQFF
DNA: TGCGCCAGCAGCCGATATCTTCCGGGGGGGACGAGCTCCTACAATGAGCAGTTCTTC

size: many
J: TRBJ1-4
V: TRBV14
D: NA
CDR3: CASSQATNEKLFF
DNA: TGTGCCAGCAGCCAAGCAACTAATGAAAAACTGTTTTTT

size: once
J: TRBJ2-7
V: TRBV2
D: TRBD2
CDR3: CASSERRGKSYNEQYF
DNA: TGTGCCAGCAGTGAGAGGCGGGGGAAGTCCTACAATGAGCAGTACTTC

size: NA
J: TRBJ1-1
V: TRBV27
D: NA
CDR3: CASSTSTEAFF
DNA: TGTGCCAGCAGTACAAGCACTGAAGCTTTCTTT

size: NA
J: TRBJ2-7
V: TRBV9
D: NA
CDR3: CASSRGGGSSYEQYF
DNA: TGTGCCAGCAGCCGAGGGGGGGGCTCTTCCTACGAGCAGTACTTC

size: NA
J: TRBJ2-5
V: TRBV4-2
D: NA
CDR3: CASSQGVGQRTQYF
DNA: TGTGCCAGCAGCCAAGGCGTGGGCCAACGGACCCAGTACTTC

size: few
J: TRBJ2-3
V: TRBV20-1
D: TRBD2
CDR3: CSARDMTSGGTDTQYF
DNA: TGCAGTGCTAGAGATATGACTAGCGGAGGAACAGATACGCAGTATTTT

size: many
J: TRBJ2-3
V: TRBV20-1
D: NA
CDR3: CSAKHASTDTQYF
DNA: TGCAGTGCTAAGCACGCGAGCACAGATACGCAGTATTTT

size: few
J: TRBJ1-2
V: TRBV19
D: NA
CDR3: CASSILRQKGLDYGYTF
DNA: TGTGCCAGTAGTATATTAAGGCAGAAGGGCCTCGACTATGGCTACACCTTC

size: few
J: TRBJ1-2
V: TRBV7-9
D: NA
CDR3: CASSLESGVGDHGYTF
DNA: TGTGCCAGCAGCTTAGAATCTGGGGTCGGGGACCATGGCTACACCTTC